This T cell receptor beta chain was observed in a study of blood T cell repertoires in COVID-19. Study information: There were acute and convalescent COVID-19 samples, and they came from the United States, Italy and Spain. In each case, the material was cDNA or gDNA derived from T cells, B-cell-depleted T cells, or PBMCs.

V was clipped by 4 bases and J by 3 bases, with 8 bases between them. The CDR3 has 13 amino acids. Germline V lookup: CDR1 SGHNT, CDR2 YYREEE (reference sequence). Original analysis: Nucleated cell counts were estimated from reference gene primer amplification. The table came from immunoSEQ multiplex PCR; TCRdb's copy has only in-frame clones and leaves some out. The V and J calls and clone size come from that table; D and trimming were worked out from the DNA. The sample consists of approximately 92,000 clones, 70% to 90% of them appearing once. Source material: peripheral blood. The sequence derives from a man between 45 and 60 years old with acute or convalescent COVID-19. The chain has TRBV5-4 and TRBJ2-1; tentatively, D is TRBD2 (5 bases). CDR3 nucleotides: TGTGCCAGCAGCAAGACTATCTACAATGAGCAGTTCTTC. Encoded protein: CASSKTIYNEQFF.